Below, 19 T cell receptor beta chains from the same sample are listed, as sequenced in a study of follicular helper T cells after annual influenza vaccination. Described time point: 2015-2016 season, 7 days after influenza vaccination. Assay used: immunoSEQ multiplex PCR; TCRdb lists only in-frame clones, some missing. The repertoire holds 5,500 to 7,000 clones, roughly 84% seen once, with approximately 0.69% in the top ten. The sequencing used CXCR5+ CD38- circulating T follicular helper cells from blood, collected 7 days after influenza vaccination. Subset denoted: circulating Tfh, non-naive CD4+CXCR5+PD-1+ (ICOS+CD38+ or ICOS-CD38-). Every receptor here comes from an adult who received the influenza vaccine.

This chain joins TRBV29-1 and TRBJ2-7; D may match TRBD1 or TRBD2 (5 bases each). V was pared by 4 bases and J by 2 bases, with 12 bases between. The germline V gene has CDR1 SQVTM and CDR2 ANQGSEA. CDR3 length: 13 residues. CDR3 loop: CSVVGERAYEQYF. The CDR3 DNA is TGCAGCGTTGTGGGGGAACGGGCCTACGAGCAGTACTTC.

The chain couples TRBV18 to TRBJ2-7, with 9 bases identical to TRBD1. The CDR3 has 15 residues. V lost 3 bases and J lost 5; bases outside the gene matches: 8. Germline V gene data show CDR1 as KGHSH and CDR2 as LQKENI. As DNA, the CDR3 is TGTGCCAGCTCACCCCCGGGACAGGGCGTCGACGAGCAGTACTTC. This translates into CASSPPGQGVDEQYF.

The chain's CDR3 is CAWITGAGGRGEQFF. The CDR3 DNA is TGTGCCTGGATAACTGGGGCGGGAGGACGCGGTGAGCAGTTCTTC. The genes are TRBV30 and TRBJ2-1, with 8 bases aligning to TRBD2. The CDR3 is 15 residues long. Looked up from germline, CDR1 is GTSNPN and CDR2 is SVGIG (reference sequence). V shed 4 bases and J 9 bases; nucleotides not matched to a gene: 14.

CDR3 nucleotides: TGTGCCAGCAGCTTAACGGCGCCCGAAGCTTTCTTT. It translates to CASSLTAPEAFF. V is TRBV7-8 and J is TRBJ1-1; D is ambiguous. CDR3 length: 12 residues. With 2 bases removed from V and 8 bases from J, the gap between germline ends came to 9 bases. The germline CDR1 and CDR2 sequences are SGHVS and FQNEAQ. Drawing the rest from reference TRBV7-8 and TRBJ1-1, the complete variable domain is GAGVSQSPRYKVAKRGQDVALRCDPISGHVSLFWYQQALGQGPEFLTYFQNEAQLDKSGLPSDRFFAERPEGSVSTLKIQRTQQEDSAVYLCASSLTAPEAFFGQGTRLTVV.

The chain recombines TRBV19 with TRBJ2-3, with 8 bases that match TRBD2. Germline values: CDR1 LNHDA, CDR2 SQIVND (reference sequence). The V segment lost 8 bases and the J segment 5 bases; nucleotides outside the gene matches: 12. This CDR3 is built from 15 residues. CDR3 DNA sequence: TGTGCCAGTCGCCCTCCGGGACTAGGAGGAGATACGCAGTATTTT. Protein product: CASRPPGLGGDTQYF. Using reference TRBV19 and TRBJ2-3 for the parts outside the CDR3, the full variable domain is DGGITQSPKYLFRKEGQNVTLSCEQNLNHDAMYWYRQDPGQGLRLIYYSQIVNDFQKGDIAEGYSVSREKKESFPLTVTSAQKNPTAFYLCASRPPGLGGDTQYFGPGTRLTVL.

CDR3: CSVPSPGTSSYEQYF. DNA of the CDR3: TGCAGCGTCCCCTCGCCCGGGACTAGCTCCTACGAGCAGTACTTC. The chain couples TRBV29-1 to TRBJ2-7; 8 bases map to TRBD2. V shed 6 bases, J shed 0 bases, and the junction held 10 bases outside the gene matches. Looked up from germline, CDR1 is SQVTM and CDR2 is ANQGSEA. The CDR3 spans 15 residues.

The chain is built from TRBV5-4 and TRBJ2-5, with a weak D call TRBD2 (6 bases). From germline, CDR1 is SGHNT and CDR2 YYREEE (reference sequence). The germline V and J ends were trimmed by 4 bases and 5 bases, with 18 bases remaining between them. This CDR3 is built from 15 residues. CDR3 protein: CASSPTASATETQYF. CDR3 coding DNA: TGTGCCAGCAGCCCTACGGCTAGCGCGACTGAGACCCAGTACTTC.

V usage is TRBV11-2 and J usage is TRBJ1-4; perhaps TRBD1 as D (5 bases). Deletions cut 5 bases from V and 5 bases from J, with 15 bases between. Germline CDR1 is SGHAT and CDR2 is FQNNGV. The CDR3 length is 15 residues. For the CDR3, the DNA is TGTGCCAGCAGCCCTCAGGGTTTGAAGAATGAAAAACTGTTTTTT. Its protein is CASSPQGLKNEKLFF.

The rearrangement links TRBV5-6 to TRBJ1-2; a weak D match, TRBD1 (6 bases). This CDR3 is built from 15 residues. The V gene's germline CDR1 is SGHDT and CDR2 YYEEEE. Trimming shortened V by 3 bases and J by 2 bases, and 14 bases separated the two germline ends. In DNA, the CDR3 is TGTGCCAGCAGCTCGGACAGTACCTTCAACTATGGCTACACCTTC. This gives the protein CASSSDSTFNYGYTF. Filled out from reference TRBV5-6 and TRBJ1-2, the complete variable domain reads DAGVTQSPTHLIKTRGQQVTLRCSPKSGHDTVSWYQQALGQGPQFIFQYYEEEERQRGNFPDRFSGHQFPNYSSELNVNALLLGDSALYLCASSSDSTFNYGYTFGSGTRLTVV.

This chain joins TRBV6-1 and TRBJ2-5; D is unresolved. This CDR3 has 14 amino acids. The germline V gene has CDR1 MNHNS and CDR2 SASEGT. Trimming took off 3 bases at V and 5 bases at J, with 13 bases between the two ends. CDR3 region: CASSDSVVLETQYF. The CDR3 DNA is TGTGCCAGCAGTGACTCAGTAGTCCTGGAGACCCAGTACTTC.

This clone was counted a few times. As DNA, the CDR3 is TGTGCCAGCAGCACCGCCCGGGACCAACGCGAGCAGTACTTC. This gives the protein CASSTARDQREQYF. V gene TRBV7-6 combines with J gene TRBJ2-7; possibly TRBD1 or TRBD2 for D (5 bases each). The CDR3 is 14 amino acids. V lost 5 bases to trimming and J lost 6 bases, with 17 bases between them. CDR1 is SGHVS and CDR2 is FNYEAQ in the germline V gene.

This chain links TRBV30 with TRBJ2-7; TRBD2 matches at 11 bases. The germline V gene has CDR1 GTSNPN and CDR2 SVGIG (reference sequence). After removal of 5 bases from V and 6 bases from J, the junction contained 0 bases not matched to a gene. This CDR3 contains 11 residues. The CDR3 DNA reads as TGTGCCTGGGGACTAGCGGGCGAGCAGTACTTC. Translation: CAWGLAGEQYF.

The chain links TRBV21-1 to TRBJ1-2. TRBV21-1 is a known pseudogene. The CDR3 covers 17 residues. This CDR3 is CASSSRWGLGRGPGYTF. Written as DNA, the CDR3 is TGTGCCAGCAGCTCTCGCTGGGGACTGGGCAGGGGTCCCGGCTACACCTTC.

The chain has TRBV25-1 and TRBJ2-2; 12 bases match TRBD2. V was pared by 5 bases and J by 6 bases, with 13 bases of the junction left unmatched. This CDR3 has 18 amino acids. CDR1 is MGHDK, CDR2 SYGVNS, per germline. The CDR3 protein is CASSTHTSGRIRSGELFF. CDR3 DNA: TGTGCCAGCAGTACACACACTAGCGGGAGGATTAGGTCCGGGGAGCTGTTTTTT. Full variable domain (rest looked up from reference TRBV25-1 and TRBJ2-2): EADIYQTPRYLVIGTGKKITLECSQTMGHDKMYWYQQDPGMELHLIHYSYGVNSTEKGDLSSESTVSRIRTEHFPLTLESARPSHTSQYLCASSTHTSGRIRSGELFFGEGSRLTVL.

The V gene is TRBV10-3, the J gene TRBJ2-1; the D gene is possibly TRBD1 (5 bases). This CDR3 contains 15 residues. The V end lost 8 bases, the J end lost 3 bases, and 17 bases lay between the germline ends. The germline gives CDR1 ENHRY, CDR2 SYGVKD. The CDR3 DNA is TGTGCCATCGCCCCCCAAGGGGCGGTCTACAATGAGCAGTTCTTC. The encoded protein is CAIAPQGAVYNEQFF.

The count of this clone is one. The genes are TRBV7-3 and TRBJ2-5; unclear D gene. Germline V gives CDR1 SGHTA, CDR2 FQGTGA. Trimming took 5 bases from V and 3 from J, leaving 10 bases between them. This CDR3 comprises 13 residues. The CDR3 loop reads CASSPTSEETQYF. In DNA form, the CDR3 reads TGTGCCAGCAGCCCAACCAGCGAAGAGACCCAGTACTTC.

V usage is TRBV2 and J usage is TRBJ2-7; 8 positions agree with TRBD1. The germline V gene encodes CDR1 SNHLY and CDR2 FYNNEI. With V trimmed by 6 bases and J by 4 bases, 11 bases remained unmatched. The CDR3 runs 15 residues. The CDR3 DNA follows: TGTGCCAGCAGGACAGGGACAGGACCCCGTTACGAGCAGTACTTC. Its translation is CASRTGTGPRYEQYF.

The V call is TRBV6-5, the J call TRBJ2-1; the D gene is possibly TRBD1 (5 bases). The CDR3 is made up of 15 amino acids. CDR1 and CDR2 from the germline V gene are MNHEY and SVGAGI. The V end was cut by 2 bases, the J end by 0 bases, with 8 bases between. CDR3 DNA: TGTGCCAGCAGTTACCGACAGAGCTCCTACAATGAGCAGTTCTTC. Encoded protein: CASSYRQSSYNEQFF.

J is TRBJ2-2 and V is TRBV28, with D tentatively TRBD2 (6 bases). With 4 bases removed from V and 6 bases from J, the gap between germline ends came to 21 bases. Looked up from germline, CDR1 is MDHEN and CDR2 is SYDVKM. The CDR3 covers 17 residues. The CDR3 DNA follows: TGTGCCAGCAGTTCCGGGGGTTCGTCGGGAGCCCCCGGGGAGCTGTTTTTT. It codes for CASSSGGSSGAPGELFF.